This record concerns one TCR beta chain sequence. This sample is part of a study of shared clonotypes between healthy human individuals. Only in-frame clones appear in the TCRdb table, and some are missing; sequencing was by immunoSEQ multiplex PCR. Of about a million clones listed, 70% to 80% are singletons. V was clipped by 9 bases and J by 4 bases, with 15 bases between them. Germline lookup yields CDR1 LNHDA and CDR2 SQIVND (reference sequence). The CDR3 contains 13 residues. This TCR was recovered from a man aged 18 to 29 in good health. Some clones in this sample may be carry-over from other donors' samples. V is TRBV19 and J is TRBJ1-2; the D gene is possibly TRBD1 (6 bases). Sequencing used memory CD4+ T cells from PBMCs. As to subset: CD45RA-negative fraction. The CDR3 region is CASRRGGGYGYTF. CDR3 sequence (DNA): TGTGCCAGCCGACGAGGGGGTGGCTATGGCTACACCTTC.